These 8 T cell receptor beta chains came from one sample sequenced in a study of T cell responses to AZD1222 COVID-19 vaccine. Here immunoSEQ multiplex PCR was the method, and the copy in TCRdb shows in-frame clones only, minus some. The repertoire holds fewer than 70,000 clones, about 80% seen once, with about 14% in the top ten. Sequences were derived from peripheral blood, sampled 28 days after the second AZD1222 dose. The source is an adult who received the AZD1222 COVID-19 vaccine.

The chain couples TRBV21-1 to TRBJ1-2; the table gives TRBD1 as D, unverified against the DNA. TRBV21-1 is a pseudogene locus. The CDR3 is 17 amino acids. The CDR3 DNA reads as TGTGCCAGCAGCGACCGGGACAGAGATTTCCTTCGCTATGGCTACACCTTC. As protein: CASSDRDRDFLRYGYTF.

The V and J genes are TRBV9 and TRBJ2-1; the match to TRBD2 covers 12 bases. The CDR3 has 18 amino acids. CDR1 is SGDLS, CDR2 YYNGEE, per germline. Trimming cost V 0 bases and J 5 bases; bases outside gene matches: 9. CDR3 sequence: CASSVATSGGIRDNEQFF. As DNA, the CDR3 is TGTGCCAGCAGCGTAGCTACTAGCGGGGGGATCCGCGACAATGAGCAGTTCTTC.

This clone was counted a few times. This sequence joins TRBV5-4 and TRBJ1-6; no clear D gene. CDR1 is SGHNT and CDR2 is YYREEE in the germline V gene (reference sequence). The CDR3 loop spans 12 amino acids. The ends were cut back, 2 bases at V and 9 bases at J, with 6 bases in the middle. CDR3 region: CASSFPRSPLHF. The CDR3 DNA reads as TGTGCCAGCAGCTTTCCGCGTTCACCCCTCCACTTT.

The V call is TRBV9, the J call TRBJ1-1; D is undetermined. The CDR3 runs to 13 residues. Looked up from germline, CDR1 is SGDLS and CDR2 is YYNGEE. The germline V and J ends were trimmed by 3 bases and 8 bases, with 14 bases remaining between them. CDR3 nucleotide sequence: TGTGCCAGCAGCGCCCGAACAAAATCGGAAGCTTTCTTT. Encoded protein: CASSARTKSEAFF.

The V gene is TRBV10-3, the J gene TRBJ1-5; the D gene is possibly TRBD1 (5 bases). V was pared by 4 bases and J by 0 bases, with 7 bases between. This CDR3 region has 14 residues. Germline CDR1 and CDR2: ENHRY and SYGVKD. CDR3 coding DNA: TGTGCCATCAGTGGGGGGGTTAGCAATCAGCCCCAGCATTTT. The encoded protein is CAISGGVSNQPQHF.

CDR3 protein: CASSIQGSYNEQFF. The CDR3 region has the DNA TGTGCCAGTAGTATTCAGGGCTCATACAATGAGCAGTTCTTC. V is TRBV19 and J is TRBJ2-1; a weak D match, TRBD1 (5 bases). Between the trimmed V and J ends, which lost 3 bases and 4 bases, there was a span of 10 bases. Looked up from germline, CDR1 is LNHDA and CDR2 is SQIVND (reference sequence). There are 14 residues in the CDR3.

The chain carries TRBV28 and TRBJ2-1, with 8 positions matching TRBD1. This CDR3 region has 15 residues. Per the germline V gene, CDR1 is MDHEN and CDR2 is SYDVKM. Trimming took 5 bases from V and 3 from J; bases not matched to a gene: 6. As DNA, the CDR3 is TGTGCCAGCAGTCCATTGGGACAGGTCTACAATGAGCAGTTCTTC. Amino acids: CASSPLGQVYNEQFF. Based on the CDR3 plus reference TRBV28 and TRBJ2-1, the full variable domain is DVKVTQSSRYLVKRTGEKVFLECVQDMDHENMFWYRQDPGLGLRLIYFSYDVKMKEKGDIPEGYSVSREKKERFSLILESASTNQTSMYLCASSPLGQVYNEQFFGPGTRLTVL.

This sequence joins TRBV5-1 and TRBJ2-1; 11 bases line up with TRBD1. This CDR3 contains 15 residues. CDR1 is SGHRS, CDR2 YFSETQ, per germline. With 4 bases clipped from V and 2 bases from J, the junction kept 2 bases outside the gene matches. CDR3 in DNA: TGCGCCAGCAGCCCGGGACAGGGGGCCTACAATGAGCAGTTCTTC. Its protein is CASSPGQGAYNEQFF. Full variable domain (rest looked up from reference TRBV5-1 and TRBJ2-1): KAGVTQTPRYLIKTRGQQVTLSCSPISGHRSVSWYQQTPGQGLQFLFEYFSETQRNKGNFPGRFSGRQFSNSRSEMNVSTLELGDSALYLCASSPGQGAYNEQFFGPGTRLTVL.